The 30 T cell receptor beta chains presented below share a single source sample, sequenced in a study of blood T cells in healthy people across ages. Using a J-beta primer mix together with a sample-barcoded 5' primer, a second PCR was run for roughly 7 to 11 cycles. MiXCR, run by TCRdb on the 5' RACE reads, gives a single entry per CDR3 protein. The sample yields around 520,000 distinct CDR3 sequences, 25% to 35% seen once. These data also featured in a second study, about T cells of mothers and their children.

The sequenced sample was blood. The receptors here all came from a boy younger than 10 in good health.

The genes are TRBV27 and TRBJ2-7; 8 positions agree with TRBD2. The V segment lost 7 bases and the J segment 10 bases; nucleotides outside the gene matches: 18. The length of the CDR3 is 15 residues. Germline V gene data show CDR1 as MNHEY and CDR2 as SMNVEV (reference sequence). CDR3 loop: CASKVSAGGLSGQYF. Here the CDR3 DNA reads TGTGCCAGCAAGGTGAGCGCGGGGGGCCTGAGCGGACAGTACTTC.

CDR3 bases: TGTGCCAGCAGAGGGACCCTCCTCTCTGGAAACACCATATATTTT. The encoded protein is CASRGTLLSGNTIYF. The chain employs TRBV28 and TRBJ1-3; tentatively, D is TRBD1 (5 bases). Trimming removed 6 bases at V and 0 bases at J, with 12 bases between. This CDR3 has 15 amino acids. From germline, CDR1 is MDHEN and CDR2 SYDVKM.

The chain combines TRBV6-2 or TRBV6-3 with TRBJ2-7; 10 bases align to TRBD2. The CDR3 sequence is 14 residues long. After removal of 5 bases from V and 5 bases from J, the junction contained 6 bases not matched to a gene. Germline V gives CDR1 MNHEY, CDR2 SVGEGT. CDR3 region: CASSEAGGSHEQYF. The CDR3 coding sequence is TGTGCCAGCAGTGAAGCGGGAGGGAGCCACGAGCAGTACTTC.

This clonotype was seen more than once but under ten times. V usage is TRBV5-1 and J usage is TRBJ2-1, with 8 bases lining up with TRBD1. The CDR3 is 13 amino acids. CDR1 SGHRS and CDR2 YFSETQ come from the germline V gene. J was trimmed by 8 bases and V by 0 bases; bases with no gene match: 1. Here the CDR3 reads CASSLAGGYEQFF. Written as DNA, the CDR3 is TGCGCCAGCAGCTTGGCAGGGGGCTATGAGCAGTTCTTC. The whole variable domain, filled in from reference TRBV5-1 and TRBJ2-1, reads KAGVTQTPRYLIKTRGQQVTLSCSPISGHRSVSWYQQTPGQGLQFLFEYFSETQRNKGNFPGRFSGRQFSNSRSEMNVSTLELGDSALYLCASSLAGGYEQFFGPGTRLTVL.

A word on this clonotype: The junction departs from germline at one end; a sequencing error may be responsible. The chain combines TRBV7-3 with TRBJ1-2; no firm D call. The CDR3 spans 13 residues. Germline assignment: CDR1 SGHTA and CDR2 FQGTGA. For the CDR3, the DNA is TGCGCCAGCAGTCGTGGACCGTACTATGGCTACACCTTC. Residues: CASSRGPYYGYTF. The variable domain in full, with the rest retrieved from reference TRBV7-3 and TRBJ1-2, is GAGVSQTPSNKVTEKGKYVELRCDPISGHTALYWYRQSLGQGPEFLIYFQGTGAADDSGLPNDRFFAVRPEGSVSTLKIQRTERGDSAVYLCASSRGPYYGYTFGSGTRLTVV.

This clonotype was recorded a few times. The gene calls are TRBV10-3 and TRBJ2-7, with a weak D call TRBD2 (6 bases). The CDR3 length is 14 residues. From germline, CDR1 is ENHRY and CDR2 SYGVKD. V was clipped by 0 bases and J by 1 base, with 7 bases between them. This CDR3 is CAISESRGSYEQYF. The CDR3 DNA follows: TGTGCCATCAGTGAGTCCCGGGGGTCCTACGAGCAGTACTTC.

The V gene is TRBV25-1, the J gene TRBJ2-5, with D tentatively TRBD1 (5 bases). Trimming removed 1 base from V and 2 bases from J, with 11 bases in between. The CDR3 sequence is 15 residues long. Germline V gene sequence: CDR1 MGHDK, CDR2 SYGVNS. The CDR3 reads CASSEWAAGQETQYF. The CDR3 nucleotides are TGTGCCAGCAGTGAATGGGCAGCAGGGCAAGAGACCCAGTACTTC. Combining the CDR3 with reference TRBV25-1 and TRBJ2-5 gives the whole variable domain EADIYQTPRYLVIGTGKKITLECSQTMGHDKMYWYQQDPGMELHLIHYSYGVNSTEKGDLSSESTVSRIRTEHFPLTLESARPSHTSQYLCASSEWAAGQETQYFGPGTRLLVL.

V gene TRBV5-1 combines with J gene TRBJ2-5, with D tentatively TRBD2 (6 bases). CDR1 SGHRS and CDR2 YFSETQ come from the germline V gene. The V end was cut by 3 bases, the J end by 1 base, with 10 bases between. This CDR3 is 14 amino acids long. The CDR3 is CASSWGDFQETQYF. The CDR3 coding sequence is TGCGCCAGCAGCTGGGGGGACTTCCAAGAGACCCAGTACTTC.

The rearrangement links TRBV6-5 to TRBJ2-4, with TRBD2 as a possible D gene (5 bases). The CDR3 consists of 14 residues. Trimming removed 1 base at V and 7 bases at J, with 11 bases between. From germline, CDR1 is MNHEY and CDR2 SVGAGI. CDR3 DNA sequence: TGTGCCAGCAGTTACTTCGGGGAAGGGAACATTCAGTACTTC. Amino acids: CASSYFGEGNIQYF.

This clonotype was detected a few times. The chain links TRBV7-6 to TRBJ1-1; 8 bases agree with TRBD1. The V segment lost 4 bases and the J segment 8 bases; nucleotides outside the gene matches: 12. Per the germline V gene, CDR1 is SGHVS and CDR2 is FNYEAQ. This CDR3 spans 15 amino acids. As DNA, the CDR3 is TGTGCCAGCAGCTACGGACAGGGCGAGGTGCGGGAAGCTTTCTTT. Protein product: CASSYGQGEVREAFF.

The table lists this clonotype with a few counts. V is TRBV9 and J is TRBJ2-5; possible D gene TRBD1, 6 bases. Trimming shortened V by 3 bases and J by 5 bases, and 14 bases separated the two germline ends. Germline CDR1 is SGDLS and CDR2 is YYNGEE. This CDR3 has 14 residues. The CDR3 here is CASSAGLRGETQYF. CDR3 nucleotide sequence: TGTGCCAGCAGCGCAGGCCTTAGGGGGGAGACCCAGTACTTC.

The rearrangement joins TRBV3-1 to TRBJ2-4; 7 positions match TRBD1. This CDR3 has 14 amino acids. The germline V gene has CDR1 LGHDT and CDR2 YNNKEL (reference sequence). Trimming at V came to 2 bases and at J to 7 bases, leaving 5 bases not matched to a gene. CDR3 coding DNA: TGTGCCAGCAGCCAACAGACAGGGTCCAACATTCAGTACTTC. Translating gives CASSQQTGSNIQYF.

There are a few counts of this clonotype. The rearrangement uses TRBV19 and TRBJ2-5; 13 nucleotides align to TRBD2. With the DNA end fitting TRBJ2-1 better, the J assignment may be wrong. Germline values: CDR1 LNHDA, CDR2 SQIVND (reference sequence). This CDR3 comprises 13 residues. The CDR3 DNA sequence: TGTGCCAGCCGACTAGCGGGAGGACAAAAGCAGTTCTTC. It is translated as CASRLAGGQKQFF.

J is TRBJ2-5 and V is TRBV7-8; 8 nucleotides line up with TRBD2. V lost 4 bases and J lost 5; bases outside the gene matches: 9. The CDR3 loop spans 15 amino acids. Germline CDR1 is SGHVS and CDR2 is FQNEAQ. In nucleotides, the CDR3 is TGTGCCAGCAGCTCAGGAGCGGGAGAGGGGGAGACCCAGTACTTC. Protein product: CASSSGAGEGETQYF.

This rearrangement joins TRBV9 to TRBJ2-2; no reliable D call. Between the trimmed V and J ends, which lost 0 bases and 1 base, there was a span of 10 bases. The CDR3 totals 16 residues. Germline CDR1 SGDLS, CDR2 YYNGEE. The CDR3 reads CASSVGYLGNTGELFF. The CDR3 bases are TGTGCCAGCAGCGTAGGCTATCTAGGGAACACCGGGGAGCTGTTTTTT.

This chain connects TRBV10-3 to TRBJ1-4; D not certain. The length of the CDR3 is 12 residues. V lost 10 bases and J 4 bases, leaving 10 bases between the germline ends. CDR1 and CDR2 from the germline V gene are ENHRY and SYGVKD. CDR3 DNA: TGTGCCACTAGAGACGGTAATGAAAAACTGTTTTTT. This translates into CATRDGNEKLFF.

This clonotype appeared a few times. The chain uses TRBV7-2 and TRBJ2-5; possibly TRBD1 or TRBD2 for D (6 bases each). The CDR3 loop spans 15 amino acids. Germline values: CDR1 SGHTA, CDR2 FQGNSA. V was trimmed by 4 bases and J by 2 bases, leaving 14 bases between them. The CDR3 bases are TGTGCCAGCAGCTGGGCAAAAGGGGGGCAAGAGACCCAGTACTTC. It codes for CASSWAKGGQETQYF.

This clonotype occurred a few times. The chain is built from TRBV10-3 and TRBJ2-3; D gene uncertain. This CDR3 region has 11 residues. The ends were cut back, 10 bases at V and 0 bases at J, with 5 bases in the middle. Germline V CDR1 and CDR2: ENHRY, SYGVKD. The chain's CDR3 is CATESTDTQYF. Written as DNA, the CDR3 is TGTGCCACCGAAAGCACAGATACGCAGTATTTT.

The chain couples TRBV14 to TRBJ2-3, with D maybe TRBD2 (6 bases). Germline V lookup: CDR1 SGHDN, CDR2 FVKESK. The CDR3 is made up of 15 amino acids. Deletions cut 4 bases from V and 6 bases from J, with 17 bases between. The CDR3 reads CASSPAGPPRDTQYF. The CDR3 region has the DNA TGTGCCAGCAGCCCGGCGGGACCCCCTAGGGATACGCAGTATTTT. Full variable domain (missing parts from reference TRBV14 and TRBJ2-3): EAGVTQFPSHSVIEKGQTVTLRCDPISGHDNLYWYRRVMGKEIKFLLHFVKESKQDESGMPNNRFLAERTGGTYSTLKVQPAELEDSGVYFCASSPAGPPRDTQYFGPGTRLTVL.

This chain connects TRBV28 to TRBJ1-2; 8 bases map to TRBD1. The CDR3 has 15 residues. Losses at the gene ends were 2 bases for V and 5 bases for J; bases not matched to a gene: 7. CDR1 and CDR2 from the germline V gene are MDHEN and SYDVKM. The CDR3 region is CASSLEGQGAYGYTF. The CDR3 DNA sequence: TGTGCCAGCAGTTTAGAAGGACAGGGAGCTTATGGCTACACCTTC.

This rearrangement joins TRBV9 to TRBJ2-5; D not resolved. The DNA matches TRBJ2-7 better at its end, which makes the J call doubtful. This CDR3 has 14 amino acids. In germline, CDR1 is SGDLS, CDR2 YYNGEE. The CDR3 nucleotides are TGTGCCAGCAGCGTAGAGCAGGACCCCTACGAGCAGTACTTC. This encodes CASSVEQDPYEQYF.

The sample holds a few counts of this clonotype. The chain combines TRBV7-6 with TRBJ1-6; no definite D call. The germline gives CDR1 SGHVS, CDR2 FNYEAQ. The CDR3 extends over 15 amino acids. The V end was cut by 2 bases, the J end by 2 bases, with 7 bases between. In DNA form, the CDR3 reads TGTGCCAGCAGCTTAACACTGGCCTATAATTCACCCCTCCACTTT. Residues: CASSLTLAYNSPLHF.

The genes are TRBV12-3 or TRBV12-4 and TRBJ2-5; 9 nucleotides agree with TRBD1. The CDR3 extends over 13 amino acids. J lost 4 bases, V lost 11 bases, and 8 bases had no gene match. CDR3 loop: CASRTGVSETQYF. The CDR3 coding sequence is TGTGCCTCCCGGACAGGGGTCTCAGAGACCCAGTACTTC.

This clonotype was counted a few times. The chain joins TRBV29-1 to TRBJ1-2; 9 bases line up with TRBD1. The V segment lost 5 bases and the J segment 0 bases; nucleotides outside the gene matches: 7. CDR3 length: 15 residues. Germline-derived CDR1 and CDR2 are SQVTM and ANQGSEA. As DNA, the CDR3 is TGCAGCGTTACAGGGGGCAAAGAAGCTAACTATGGCTACACCTTC. Translating gives CSVTGGKEANYGYTF.

In this sample, this clonotype turned up a few times. The rearrangement joins TRBV10-3 to TRBJ2-3; 8 bases fit TRBD2. V shed 4 bases, J shed 2 bases, and the junction held 8 bases outside the gene matches. The CDR3 is 16 amino acids. In germline, CDR1 is ENHRY, CDR2 SYGVKD. CDR3 region: CAISARSSGSTDTQYF. CDR3 in DNA: TGTGCCATCAGTGCGCGATCTAGCGGGTCCACAGATACGCAGTATTTT.

This chain uses TRBV19 with TRBJ2-7; TRBD1 matches 9 bases. The CDR3 length is 14 residues. Germline loops: CDR1 LNHDA, CDR2 SQIVND (reference sequence). V was pared by 7 bases and J by 4 bases, with 8 bases of the junction left unmatched. The DNA of the CDR3 is TGTGCCAGTACCCCGGGACAGGGTGGATACGAGCAGTACTTC. It yields the protein CASTPGQGGYEQYF.

This chain links TRBV11-2 with TRBJ1-4; possible D gene TRBD1, 5 bases. The CDR3 is made up of 18 amino acids. From germline, CDR1 is SGHAT and CDR2 FQNNGV. The ends were cut back, 5 bases at V and 0 bases at J, with 19 bases in the middle. CDR3 nucleotide sequence: TGTGCCAGCAGCCAAGGACAAGGTGGAGGGGCAACTAATGAAAAACTGTTTTTT. Translation gives CASSQGQGGGATNEKLFF.

The chain is built from TRBV4-2 and TRBJ2-3, with 9 bases that match TRBD2. Trimming took 4 bases from V and 4 from J; bases not matched to a gene: 9. Germline values: CDR1 LGHNA, CDR2 YNFKEQ. CDR3 size: 16 residues. CDR3 in amino acids: CASSPSAGGPSDTQYF. CDR3 DNA: TGTGCCAGCAGCCCGTCGGCGGGAGGGCCCTCAGATACGCAGTATTTT.

The rearrangement joins TRBV6-4 to TRBJ2-1; 15 nucleotides align to TRBD2. The germline CDR1 and CDR2 sequences are MRHNA and SNTAGT. The CDR3 has 19 residues. The junction had 21 bases not matched to a gene; V was cut back by 8 bases and J by 10 bases. CDR3 protein: CASPGDFRTSGRETYEQFF. CDR3 sequence (DNA): TGTGCCAGCCCGGGGGACTTCCGGACTAGCGGGAGGGAAACATACGAGCAGTTCTTC.

DNA for the CDR3: TGTGCCAGCAGTCCCCTCAGCTCCGGGGAGCTGTTTTTT. Protein: CASSPLSSGELFF. V and J are TRBV12-3 or TRBV12-4 and TRBJ2-2; D call uncertain. V lost 5 bases, J lost 6 bases, and 10 bases lay in between. The CDR3 is 13 residues long.